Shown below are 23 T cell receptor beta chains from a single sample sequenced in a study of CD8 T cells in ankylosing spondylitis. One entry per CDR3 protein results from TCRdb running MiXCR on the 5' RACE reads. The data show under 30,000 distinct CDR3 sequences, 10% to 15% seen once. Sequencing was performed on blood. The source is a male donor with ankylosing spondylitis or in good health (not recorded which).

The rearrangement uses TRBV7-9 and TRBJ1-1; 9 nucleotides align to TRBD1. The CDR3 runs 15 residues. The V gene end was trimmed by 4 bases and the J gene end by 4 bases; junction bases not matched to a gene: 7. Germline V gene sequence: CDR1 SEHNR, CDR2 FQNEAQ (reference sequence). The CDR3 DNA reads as TGTGCCAGCAGCTCCATGGGACAGGGCGGCACTGAAGCTTTCTTT. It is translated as CASSSMGQGGTEAFF.

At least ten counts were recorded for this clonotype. CDR3 coding DNA: TGTGCCAGCAGCGAAGGGACTAGCACAGATACGCAGTATTTT. It is translated as CASSEGTSTDTQYF. This rearrangement joins TRBV7-9 to TRBJ2-3; TRBD2 might be the D (6 bases). The V gene's germline CDR1 is SEHNR and CDR2 FQNEAQ (reference sequence). The V and J ends lost 5 bases and 0 bases respectively, with 9 bases between them. This CDR3 has 14 amino acids.

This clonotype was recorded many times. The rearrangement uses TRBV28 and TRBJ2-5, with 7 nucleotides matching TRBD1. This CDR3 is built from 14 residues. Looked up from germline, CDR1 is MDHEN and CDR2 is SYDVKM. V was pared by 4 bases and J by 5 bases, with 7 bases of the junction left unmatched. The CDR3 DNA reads TGTGCCAGCAGTTCACAGGGGCGCCGGGAGACCCAGTACTTC. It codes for CASSSQGRRETQYF.

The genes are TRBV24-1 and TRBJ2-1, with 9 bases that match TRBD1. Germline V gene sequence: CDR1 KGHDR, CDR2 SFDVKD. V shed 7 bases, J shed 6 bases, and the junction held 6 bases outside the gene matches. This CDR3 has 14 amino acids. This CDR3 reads CATSRDRARNEQFF. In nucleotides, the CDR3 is TGTGCCACCAGCCGGGACAGGGCCCGCAATGAGCAGTTCTTC.

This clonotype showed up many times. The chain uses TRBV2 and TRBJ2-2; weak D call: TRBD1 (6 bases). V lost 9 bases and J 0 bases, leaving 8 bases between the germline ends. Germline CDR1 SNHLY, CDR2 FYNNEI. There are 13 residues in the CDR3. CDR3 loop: CARQGSNTGELFF. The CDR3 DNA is TGTGCCAGACAGGGCTCGAACACCGGGGAGCTGTTTTTT.

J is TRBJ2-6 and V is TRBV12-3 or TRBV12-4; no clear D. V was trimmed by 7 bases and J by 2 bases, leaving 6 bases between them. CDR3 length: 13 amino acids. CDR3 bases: TGTGCCAGCACCTCCACTGGGGCCAACGTCCTGACTTTC. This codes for CASTSTGANVLTF.

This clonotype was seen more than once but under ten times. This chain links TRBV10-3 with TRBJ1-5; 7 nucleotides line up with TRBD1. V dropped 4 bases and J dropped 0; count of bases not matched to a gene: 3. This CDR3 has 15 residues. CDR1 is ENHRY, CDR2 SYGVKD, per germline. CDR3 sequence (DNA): TGTGCCATCAGTGCGACAGGGATTAGCAATCAGCCCCAGCATTTT. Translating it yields CAISATGISNQPQHF.

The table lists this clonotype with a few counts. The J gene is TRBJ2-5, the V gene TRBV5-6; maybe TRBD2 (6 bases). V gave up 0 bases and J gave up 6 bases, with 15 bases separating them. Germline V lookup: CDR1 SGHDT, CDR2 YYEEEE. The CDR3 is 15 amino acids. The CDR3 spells CASSLGGLGGKTQYF. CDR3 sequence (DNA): TGTGCCAGCAGCTTGGGCGGGCTCGGAGGGAAGACCCAGTACTTC.

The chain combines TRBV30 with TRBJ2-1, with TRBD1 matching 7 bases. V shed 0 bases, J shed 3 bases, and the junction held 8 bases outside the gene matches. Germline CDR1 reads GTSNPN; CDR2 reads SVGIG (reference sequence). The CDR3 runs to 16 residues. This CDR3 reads CAWSVLRTGVYNEQFF. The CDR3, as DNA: TGTGCCTGGAGTGTACTTCGAACAGGGGTCTACAATGAGCAGTTCTTC.

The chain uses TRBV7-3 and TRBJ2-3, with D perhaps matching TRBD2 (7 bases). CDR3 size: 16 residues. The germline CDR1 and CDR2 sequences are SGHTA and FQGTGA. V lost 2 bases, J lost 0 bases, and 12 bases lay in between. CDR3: CASSLVAGASTDTQYF. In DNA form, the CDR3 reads TGTGCCAGCAGCTTAGTGGCGGGGGCTAGCACAGATACGCAGTATTTT.

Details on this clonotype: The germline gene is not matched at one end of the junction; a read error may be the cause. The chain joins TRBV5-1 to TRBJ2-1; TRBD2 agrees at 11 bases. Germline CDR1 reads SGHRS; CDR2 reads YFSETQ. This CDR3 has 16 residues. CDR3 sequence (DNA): TGCGCCAACAGCTTGCTTAGCGGGGGGGCCTACAATGAGCAGTTCTTC. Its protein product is CANSLLSGGAYNEQFF.

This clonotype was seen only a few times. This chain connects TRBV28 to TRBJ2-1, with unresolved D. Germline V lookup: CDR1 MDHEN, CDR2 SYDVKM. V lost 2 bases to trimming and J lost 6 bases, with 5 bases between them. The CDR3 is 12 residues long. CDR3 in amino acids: CASSLTTNEQFF. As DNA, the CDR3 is TGTGCCAGCAGTTTAACCACCAATGAGCAGTTCTTC.

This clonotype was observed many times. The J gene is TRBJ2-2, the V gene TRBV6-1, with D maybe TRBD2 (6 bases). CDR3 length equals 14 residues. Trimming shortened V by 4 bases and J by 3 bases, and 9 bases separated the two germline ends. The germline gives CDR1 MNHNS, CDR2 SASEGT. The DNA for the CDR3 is TGTGCCAGCAGTGGAATAGCGGACACCGGGGAGCTGTTTTTT. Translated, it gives CASSGIADTGELFF.

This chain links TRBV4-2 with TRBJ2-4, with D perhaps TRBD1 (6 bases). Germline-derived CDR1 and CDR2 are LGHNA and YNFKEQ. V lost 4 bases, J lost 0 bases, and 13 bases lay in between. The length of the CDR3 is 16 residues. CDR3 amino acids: CASSPGDGEAKNIQYF. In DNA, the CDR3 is TGTGCCAGCAGCCCAGGGGACGGTGAAGCCAAAAACATTCAGTACTTC.

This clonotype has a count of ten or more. The DNA of the CDR3 is TGTGCCAGCAGTTACTCGACAGGGAGAGGAGGTTCACCCCTCCACTTT. This gives the protein CASSYSTGRGGSPLHF. The chain recombines TRBV6-5 with TRBJ1-6; 7 positions match TRBD1. The V segment lost 0 bases and the J segment 9 bases; nucleotides outside the gene matches: 8. Germline assignment: CDR1 MNHEY and CDR2 SVGAGI. The CDR3 is made up of 16 amino acids.

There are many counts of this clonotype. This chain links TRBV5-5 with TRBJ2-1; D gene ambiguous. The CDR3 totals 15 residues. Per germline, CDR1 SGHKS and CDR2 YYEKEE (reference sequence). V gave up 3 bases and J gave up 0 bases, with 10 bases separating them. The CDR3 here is CASSSQRSSYNEQFF. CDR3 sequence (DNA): TGTGCCAGCAGCTCACAACGGAGCTCCTACAATGAGCAGTTCTTC.

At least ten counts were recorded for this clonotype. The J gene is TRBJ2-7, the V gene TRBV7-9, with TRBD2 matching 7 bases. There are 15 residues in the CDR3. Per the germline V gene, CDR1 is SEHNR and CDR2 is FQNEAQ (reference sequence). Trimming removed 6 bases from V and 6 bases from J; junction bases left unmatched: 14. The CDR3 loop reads CASSWISGTAGEQYF. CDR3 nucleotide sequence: TGTGCCAGCAGTTGGATCAGCGGGACGGCCGGCGAGCAGTACTTC.

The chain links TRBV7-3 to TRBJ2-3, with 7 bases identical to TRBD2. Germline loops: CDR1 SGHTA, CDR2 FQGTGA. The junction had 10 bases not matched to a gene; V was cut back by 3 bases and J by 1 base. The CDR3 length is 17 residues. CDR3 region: CASSLSGATLGTDTQYF. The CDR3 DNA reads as TGTGCCAGCAGCTTGAGCGGGGCTACCCTTGGCACAGATACGCAGTATTTT. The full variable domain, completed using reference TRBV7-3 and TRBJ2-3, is GAGVSQTPSNKVTEKGKYVELRCDPISGHTALYWYRQSLGQGPEFLIYFQGTGAADDSGLPNDRFFAVRPEGSVSTLKIQRTERGDSAVYLCASSLSGATLGTDTQYFGPGTRLTVL.

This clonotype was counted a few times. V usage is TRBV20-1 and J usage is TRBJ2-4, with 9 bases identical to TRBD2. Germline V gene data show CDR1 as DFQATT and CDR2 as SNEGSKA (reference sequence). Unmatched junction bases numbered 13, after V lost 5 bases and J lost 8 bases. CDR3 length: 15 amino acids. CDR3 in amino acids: CSAQAASGTPDIQYF. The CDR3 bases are TGCAGTGCTCAGGCGGCTAGCGGGACCCCAGACATTCAGTACTTC.

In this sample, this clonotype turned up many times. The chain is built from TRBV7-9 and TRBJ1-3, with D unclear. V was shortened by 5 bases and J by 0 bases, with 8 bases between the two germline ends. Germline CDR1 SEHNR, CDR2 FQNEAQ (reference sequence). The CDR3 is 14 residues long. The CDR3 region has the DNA TGTGCCAGCAGCCCACTTGTCTCTGGAAACACCATATATTTT. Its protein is CASSPLVSGNTIYF.

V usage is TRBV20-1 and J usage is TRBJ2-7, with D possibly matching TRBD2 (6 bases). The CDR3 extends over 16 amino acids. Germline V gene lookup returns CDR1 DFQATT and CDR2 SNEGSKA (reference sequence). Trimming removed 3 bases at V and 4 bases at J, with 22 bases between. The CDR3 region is CSARGGFPGSLYEQYF. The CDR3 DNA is TGCAGTGCTAGGGGGGGTTTTCCGGGATCTTTGTACGAGCAGTACTTC.

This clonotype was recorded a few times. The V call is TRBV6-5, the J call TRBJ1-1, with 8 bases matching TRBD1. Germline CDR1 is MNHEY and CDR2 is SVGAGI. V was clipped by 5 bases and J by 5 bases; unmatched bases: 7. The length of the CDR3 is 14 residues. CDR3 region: CASSERQGRTEAFF. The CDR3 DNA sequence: TGTGCCAGCAGTGAGCGACAGGGGAGGACTGAAGCTTTCTTT.

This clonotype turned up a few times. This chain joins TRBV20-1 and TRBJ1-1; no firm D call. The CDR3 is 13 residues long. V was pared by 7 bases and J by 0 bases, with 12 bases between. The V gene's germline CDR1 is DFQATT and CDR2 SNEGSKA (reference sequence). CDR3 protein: CSVVLQVNTEAFF. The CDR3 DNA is TGCAGTGTCGTGCTTCAGGTGAACACTGAAGCTTTCTTT.